Listed below are T cell receptor beta chains from one sample, sequenced in a study of T cells in Graves' hyperthyroidism and ophthalmopathy. TCRdb re-called the multiplex PCR reads with MiXCR, one entry per CDR3 protein. This sample has some 510,000 distinct CDR3 sequences; less than 25% occur once, and the top ten carry roughly 29%. Sequenced sample: blood. Source of these receptors: a young man with Graves' hyperthyroidism. Both conserved end residues are part of each CDR3. A D gene is named only where the DNA matches it firmly. The listing skips clone size in some rows; elsewhere it reads once, few, many or a size class.

cdr3_aa cdr3_nt clone_size j_call v_call d_call
CSVEEAGTYEQYF TGCAGCGTTGAAGAAGCAGGGACCTACGAGCAGTACTTC few TRBJ2-7 TRBV29-1 .
CASSLAPNQGGSVETQYF TGTGCCAGCAGCTTAGCCCCCAATCAAGGGGGATCTGTAGAGACCCAGTACTTC few TRBJ2-5 TRBV7-2 .
CASSQPVLLAGGTDTQYF TGCGCCAGCAGCCAACCCGTCTTACTAGCGGGGGGGACAGATACGCAGTATTTT . TRBJ2-3 TRBV4-1 TRBD2
CSASGRPQQPQHF TGCAGTGCTAGTGGGCGACCCCAACAGCCCCAGCATTTT . TRBJ1-5 TRBV20-1 .
CSARAGFGNQPQHF TGCAGTGCTAGAGCCGGTTTTGGCAATCAGCCCCAGCATTTT many TRBJ1-5 TRBV20-1 .
CASSIGTGVADTQYF TGTGCCAGTAGTATTGGGACAGGGGTTGCCGATACGCAGTATTTT . TRBJ2-3 TRBV19 TRBD1
CAITPSGGGDTQYF TGTGCCATAACCCCTAGCGGGGGCGGGGATACGCAGTATTTT few TRBJ2-3 TRBV2 TRBD2
CASSELAGSYNEQFF TGTGCCAGCAGTGAACTAGCGGGCTCCTACAATGAGCAGTTCTTC many TRBJ2-1 TRBV6-1 TRBD2
CASSSSLITGELFF TGTGCCAGCAGCTCCTCGCTTATCACCGGGGAGCTGTTTTTT . TRBJ2-2 TRBV9 .
CASLPGGGNTEAFF TGTGCCAGCCTACCGGGGGGTGGGAACACTGAAGCTTTCTTT many TRBJ1-1 TRBV12-3/TRBV12-4 .
CASSLEAGTNQPQHF TGTGCCAGCAGCTTAGAAGCAGGGACCAATCAGCCCCAGCATTTT many TRBJ1-5 TRBV11-2 .
CSVTDGPSNYGYTF TGCAGTGTTACTGACGGACCATCTAACTATGGCTACACCTTC many TRBJ1-2 TRBV20-1 .
CATSRSYAGVGSGNTIYF TGTGCCACCAGCCGCTCTTATGCCGGAGTTGGCTCTGGAAACACCATATATTTT many TRBJ1-3 TRBV15 .
CASSLDSFNYGYTF TGCGCCAGCAGCCTGGACAGCTTTAACTATGGCTACACCTTC few TRBJ1-2 TRBV4-1 .
CASNRAGGETQYF TGTGCCAGCAACCGAGCGGGGGGGGAGACCCAGTACTTC many TRBJ2-5 TRBV5-5 TRBD2
CASTLRGSHEQYF TGTGCCAGCACCCTCAGGGGTTCCCACGAGCAGTACTTC many TRBJ2-7 TRBV28 .
CAWDLTGGANGYTF TGTGCCTGGGATCTTACAGGGGGCGCAAATGGCTACACCTTC few TRBJ1-2 TRBV30 TRBD1
CASSLPGQETQYF TGTGCCAGCAGCTTGCCAGGACAAGAGACCCAGTACTTC many TRBJ2-5 TRBV7-9 .
CASSQDLTNTEAFF TGTGCCAGCAGCCAAGATCTGACTAACACTGAAGCTTTCTTT . TRBJ1-1 TRBV3-1 .
CASSHRLAYVTGELFF TGTGCCAGCAGCCATAGACTAGCCTACGTTACCGGGGAGCTGTTTTTT . TRBJ2-2 TRBV3-1 TRBD2
CSARFREGYTF TGCAGTGCTAGATTCAGGGAAGGCTACACCTTC . TRBJ1-2 TRBV20-1 .
CASSFGDRGQETQYF TGTGCCAGCAGTTTTGGGGACAGGGGGCAGGAGACCCAGTACTTC . TRBJ2-5 TRBV12-3/TRBV12-4 TRBD1
CASRGGGRGQPQHF TGTGCCAGCAGAGGAGGGGGGCGAGGTCAGCCCCAGCATTTT once TRBJ1-5 TRBV6-1 .
CSASLGQRTYEQYF TGCAGTGCTTCCTTGGGACAGCGCACCTACGAGCAGTACTTC . TRBJ2-7 TRBV20-1 TRBD1
CSVEPSGRFGGELFF TGCAGCGTTGAGCCTAGCGGGAGGTTTGGCGGGGAGCTGTTTTTT . TRBJ2-2 TRBV29-1 TRBD2
CASSLHDPGGTEAFF TGTGCCAGCAGTTTGCACGACCCGGGGGGGACTGAAGCTTTCTTT many TRBJ1-1 TRBV27 .
CSVELRQGRSYEQYF TGCAGCGTTGAACTCCGACAGGGGCGCTCCTACGAGCAGTACTTC . TRBJ2-7 TRBV29-1 TRBD1
CASSRQVFGPQHF TGTGCCAGCAGTCGACAGGTTTTCGGGCCCCAGCATTTT many TRBJ1-5 TRBV12-3/TRBV12-4 .
CAWRDRKLAKNIQYF TGTGCCTGGAGAGACAGAAAATTAGCCAAAAACATTCAGTACTTC many TRBJ2-4 TRBV30 .
CASSLEARTEAFF TGTGCCAGCAGCTTGGAGGCGAGGACTGAAGCTTTCTTT many TRBJ1-1 TRBV5-4 .
CASSEGFNQPQHF TGTGCCAGCAGTGAGGGGTTCAATCAGCCCCAGCATTTT many TRBJ1-5 TRBV6-1 .
CASSGAGGDVETQYF TGTGCCAGCAGCGGGGCAGGGGGCGATGTGGAGACCCAGTACTTC many TRBJ2-5 TRBV7-2 TRBD1
CSAGTGGPTEAFF TGCAGTGCTGGGACAGGGGGCCCCACTGAAGCTTTCTTT many TRBJ1-1 TRBV20-1 TRBD1
CASSLMGLGSGNTIYF TGTGCCAGCAGTTTAATGGGTCTTGGCTCTGGAAACACCATATATTTT many TRBJ1-3 TRBV28 .
CRAGGTGWTEAFF TGCAGGGCCGGTGGGACAGGGTGGACTGAAGCTTTCTTT many TRBJ1-1 TRBV29-1 TRBD1
CASSYTGTAGQPQHF TGTGCCAGCAGCTACACAGGTACCGCCGGACAGCCCCAGCATTTT . TRBJ1-5 TRBV28 .
CASRAGTLFTGELFF TGTGCCAGCAGAGCTGGGACATTGTTTACCGGGGAGCTGTTTTTT many TRBJ2-2 TRBV28 .
CASSRMNSGVGQGNQPQHF TGTGCCAGCAGCCGAATGAACTCGGGCGTGGGGCAGGGCAATCAGCCCCAGCATTTT many TRBJ1-5 TRBV6-6 .
CASSQLGNSPLHF TGTGCCAGCAGCCAATTAGGGAATTCACCCCTCCACTTT few TRBJ1-6 TRBV3-1 .
CASSIWQGGGNQPQHF TGTGCCAGTAGTATTTGGCAGGGAGGAGGCAATCAGCCCCAGCATTTT few TRBJ1-5 TRBV19 .
CASSLEDGPLDF TGTGCCAGCAGTTTGGAAGACGGGCCATTGGACTTC many TRBJ2-5 TRBV27 .
CASGYRGANYGYTF TGTGCCAGCGGGTACAGGGGAGCTAACTATGGCTACACCTTC . TRBJ1-2 TRBV6-5 TRBD1
CAISDSGLGTEAFF TGTGCCATCAGTGACTCAGGGTTGGGCACTGAAGCTTTCTTT . TRBJ1-1 TRBV10-3 .
CSVYSSGANVLTF TGCAGCGTGTATAGCTCTGGGGCCAACGTCCTGACTTTC . TRBJ2-6 TRBV29-1 .
CASSRSGGSSETQYF TGTGCCAGCAGCAGAAGCGGGGGAAGTTCGGAGACCCAGTACTTC . TRBJ2-5 TRBV7-2 TRBD2
CASTPVGASETQYF TGCGCCAGCACCCCAGTGGGGGCCTCAGAGACCCAGTACTTC few TRBJ2-5 TRBV5-1 .
CASGLVLGTGSYEQYF TGTGCTAGTGGTTTGGTACTCGGGACTGGCTCCTACGAGCAGTACTTC many TRBJ2-7 TRBV12-5 .
CASSLGTDGYTF TGTGCCAGCAGCTTGGGGACAGATGGCTACACCTTC many TRBJ1-2 TRBV7-9 TRBD1